Here is one TCR beta chain with its context. Its cognate antigen is unknown. At one boundary the junction diverges from the germline segment, which might be a read error. This record comes from a study of blood T cells in healthy people across ages. Findings and limits, study-wide: More naive CD4+ cells and higher diversity were found in long-lived than in aged donors. A roughly linear age-dependent decrease characterized TCR beta diversity per million T cells. There was a strong correlation between TCR beta diversity and naive T cell percentage.

The CDR3 length is 16 residues. Germline-derived CDR1 and CDR2 are DFQATT and SNEGSKA (reference sequence). A J-beta primer mix and a sample-barcoded 5' primer were used in a second PCR of about 7 to 12 cycles. From each sample, at least 2.5 million paired-end reads containing CDR3 were obtained. TCRdb used MiXCR to reprocess the 5' RACE reads, holding one entry per CDR3 protein. The table has hundreds of thousands of distinct CDR3 sequences, around two fifths seen once. This TCR derives from an elderly man in good health. Source material: blood. V and J are TRBV20-1 and TRBJ1-5, with 12 bases aligning to TRBD1. CDR3 protein: CSGRGGQGAFNQPQHF. CDR3 DNA: TGCAGTGGTAGAGGGGGACAGGGGGCCTTCAATCAGCCCCAGCATTTT.